The 16 T cell receptor beta chains listed next were all sequenced from one sample in a study of cytomegalovirus exposure and HLA in healthy donors. Use of 60 Vbeta and 13 Jbeta primers characterized the PCR. Here immunoSEQ multiplex PCR was the method, and the copy in TCRdb shows in-frame clones only, minus some. The table includes 150,000 or so clones, over 60% detected once. Sequencing was performed on PBMCs. These receptors were collected from a woman in her forties in good health and CMV-seronegative.

Here the CDR3 DNA reads TGTGCCAGTAGTATAGGGCGGGACAGGGGCCTTACCGGGGAGCTGTTTTTT. This encodes CASSIGRDRGLTGELFF. The chain has TRBV19 and TRBJ2-2, with TRBD1 matching 10 bases. CDR3 length equals 17 residues. Looked up from germline, CDR1 is LNHDA and CDR2 is SQIVND (reference sequence). With V trimmed by 1 base and J by 5 bases, 7 bases remained unmatched.

J is TRBJ1-6 and V is TRBV5-5; TRBD1 is a possible D gene (5 bases). This CDR3 contains 14 residues. Germline CDR1 SGHKS, CDR2 YYEKEE (reference sequence). V lost 0 bases and J 9 bases, leaving 10 bases between the germline ends. The DNA for the CDR3 is TGTGCCAGCAGCTTGGCAAAGGGGTTTTCACCCCTCCACTTT. Its translation: CASSLAKGFSPLHF.

This chain connects TRBV7-8 to TRBJ2-7, with TRBD2 identical over 13 bases. The CDR3 sequence is 15 residues long. V shed 5 bases and J 3 bases; nucleotides not matched to a gene: 4. Germline assignment: CDR1 SGHVS and CDR2 FQNEAQ. CDR3 protein: CASSPGLAGDYEQYF. The DNA of the CDR3 is TGTGCCAGCAGCCCAGGACTAGCGGGGGACTACGAGCAGTACTTC. Drawing the rest from reference TRBV7-8 and TRBJ2-7, the complete variable domain is GAGVSQSPRYKVAKRGQDVALRCDPISGHVSLFWYQQALGQGPEFLTYFQNEAQLDKSGLPSDRFFAERPEGSVSTLKIQRTQQEDSAVYLCASSPGLAGDYEQYFGPGTRLTVT.

This clone was observed a handful of times. The V call is TRBV6-5, the J call TRBJ1-1; a possible D gene is TRBD1 (6 bases). The germline gives CDR1 MNHEY, CDR2 SVGAGI. CDR3 length: 13 residues. The V end was cut by 2 bases, the J end by 5 bases, with 9 bases between. CDR3 DNA: TGTGCCAGCAGTTACATGAGGGGGACTGAAGCTTTCTTT. This gives the protein CASSYMRGTEAFF.

The chain carries TRBV5-1 and TRBJ1-5; 7 bases map to TRBD1. Germline V CDR1 and CDR2: SGHRS, YFSETQ. The CDR3 spans 13 residues. After removal of 6 bases from V and 5 bases from J, the junction contained 5 bases not matched to a gene. The CDR3 DNA reads TGCGCCAGCACCGTCACAGGGGATCAGCCCCAGCATTTT. Its protein is CASTVTGDQPQHF.

The rearrangement uses TRBV6-4 and TRBJ1-1; tentative D call: TRBD1 (5 bases). The germline V gene has CDR1 MRHNA and CDR2 SNTAGT. The CDR3 consists of 15 residues. With 2 bases removed from V and 1 base from J, the gap between germline ends came to 11 bases. In DNA form, the CDR3 reads TGTGCCAGCAGTGACACGAGCGGGGCGAACACTGAAGCTTTCTTT. Translation: CASSDTSGANTEAFF.

The chain has TRBV5-1 and TRBJ1-6; 8 bases are a match to TRBD1. With 1 base clipped from V and 10 bases from J, the junction kept 7 bases outside the gene matches. This CDR3 has 15 amino acids. CDR1 and CDR2 from the germline V gene are SGHRS and YFSETQ. CDR3 sequence reads: CASSLYQGAQSPLHF. The DNA for the CDR3 is TGCGCCAGCAGCTTGTATCAGGGGGCGCAATCACCCCTCCACTTT.

Only one count was recorded for this clone. The chain joins TRBV6-7 to TRBJ1-1, with D perhaps TRBD1 (6 bases). TRBV6-7 is an ORF, and what it does is uncertain. V lost 5 bases and J 3 bases, leaving 25 bases between the germline ends. The CDR3 is made up of 18 amino acids. The CDR3 here is CASSSPVWGGASDTEAFF. CDR3 nucleotides: TGTGCCAGCAGTAGCCCGGTTTGGGGGGGGGCCAGCGACACTGAAGCTTTCTTT.

The chain has TRBV30 and TRBJ2-3; maybe TRBD2 (5 bases). CDR1 is GTSNPN and CDR2 is SVGIG in the germline V gene (reference sequence). The CDR3 is made up of 15 amino acids. The germline V and J ends were trimmed by 8 bases and 4 bases, with 22 bases remaining between them. The CDR3 reads CARTEAGKSPDTQYF. The DNA of the CDR3 is TGTGCCCGGACGGAGGCCGGCAAGAGCCCAGATACGCAGTATTTT. The variable domain in full, completed from reference TRBV30 and TRBJ2-3, reads SQTIHQWPATLVQPVGSPLSLECTVEGTSNPNLYWYRQAAGRGLQLLFYSVGIGQISSEVPQNLSASRPQDRQFILSSKKLLLSDSGFYLCARTEAGKSPDTQYFGPGTRLTVL.

The rearrangement links TRBV7-9 to TRBJ1-2; unclear D gene. The V gene's germline CDR1 is SEHNR and CDR2 FQNEAQ (reference sequence). The V end was cut by 4 bases, the J end by 7 bases, with 19 bases between. This CDR3 has 15 residues. The CDR3, as DNA: TGTGCCAGCAGCTCCACAATCGGGAGCATAGTTGGCTACACCTTC. It yields the protein CASSSTIGSIVGYTF.

The gene calls are TRBV6-5 and TRBJ1-2; 9 bases line up with TRBD1. Germline V gene lookup returns CDR1 MNHEY and CDR2 SVGAGI. The CDR3 is 16 amino acids. J lost 5 bases, V lost 0 bases, and 7 bases had no gene match. The CDR3 nucleotides are TGTGCCAGCAGTTACTCGTTACAGGGGGCTGGTTATGGCTACACCTTC. Protein: CASSYSLQGAGYGYTF.

The rearrangement uses TRBV6-5 and TRBJ2-7, with D possibly matching TRBD1 (6 bases). CDR3 length: 14 residues. V gave up 5 bases and J gave up 2 bases, with 13 bases separating them. Germline lookup yields CDR1 MNHEY and CDR2 SVGAGI. CDR3 sequence (DNA): TGTGCCAGCAGTCCAGGACAGAGAGCCTACGAGCAGTACTTC. Protein: CASSPGQRAYEQYF.

The table lists this clone with a count of one. The rearrangement links TRBV19 to TRBJ1-5, with 11 bases matching TRBD1. The CDR3 length is 17 residues. The germline gives CDR1 LNHDA, CDR2 SQIVND (reference sequence). In DNA, the CDR3 is TGTGCTTCAGATCAGGTTGGGACAGGGGGGAGCAATCAGCCCCAGCATTTT. Amino acids: CASDQVGTGGSNQPQHF.

This chain connects TRBV6-1 to TRBJ1-4; D call uncertain. The CDR3 consists of 13 residues. Deletions cut 7 bases from V and 2 bases from J, with 8 bases between. The germline CDR1 and CDR2 sequences are MNHNS and SASEGT. CDR3 in amino acids: CASTGVTNEKLFF. CDR3 coding DNA: TGTGCCAGCACCGGGGTGACTAATGAAAAACTGTTTTTT.

This chain links TRBV4-2 with TRBJ2-7; TRBD2 might be the D (6 bases). Germline CDR1 reads LGHNA; CDR2 reads YNFKEQ. V dropped 1 base and J dropped 4 bases, with 11 bases sitting between them. This CDR3 is built from 14 residues. The CDR3, as DNA: TGTGCCAGCAGCCAAGCGGTGGGGACTTACGAGCAGTACTTC. Amino acid sequence: CASSQAVGTYEQYF.

The chain recombines TRBV2 with TRBJ1-6; D possibly corresponds to TRBD1 (5 bases). With 5 bases removed from V and 5 bases from J, the gap between germline ends came to 13 bases. Germline V lookup: CDR1 SNHLY, CDR2 FYNNEI. This CDR3 spans 15 amino acids. The CDR3 here is CASSRRGMNNSPLHF. The CDR3, as DNA: TGTGCCAGCAGTAGAAGGGGCATGAATAATTCACCCCTCCACTTT.